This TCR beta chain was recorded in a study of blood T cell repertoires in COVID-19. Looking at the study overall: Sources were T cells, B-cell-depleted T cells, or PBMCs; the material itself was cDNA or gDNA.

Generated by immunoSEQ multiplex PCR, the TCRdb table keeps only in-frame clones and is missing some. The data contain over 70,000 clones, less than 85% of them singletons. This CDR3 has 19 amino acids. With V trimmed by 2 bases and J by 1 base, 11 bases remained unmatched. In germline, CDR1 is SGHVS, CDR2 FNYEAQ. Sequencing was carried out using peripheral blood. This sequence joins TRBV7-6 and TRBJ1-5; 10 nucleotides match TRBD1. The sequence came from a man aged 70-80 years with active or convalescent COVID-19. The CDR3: CASSLQGQGKGLSNQPQHF. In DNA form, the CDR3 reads TGTGCCAGCAGCTTACAGGGACAGGGGAAGGGTTTGAGCAATCAGCCCCAGCATTTT.